This TCR beta chain originates from a study of shared clonotypes between healthy human individuals. Broader study findings: With a few donors compared, 4.5% to 6.5% of naive CD4 clonotypes were shared.

CDR3 length equals 13 residues. The germline CDR1 and CDR2 sequences are MNHNS and SASEGT. Trimming took 2 bases from V and 2 from J, leaving 6 bases between them. This clone was observed once. Its antigen remains unknown. Other DNA sequences in this sample translate to the same CDR3. The data were produced by immunoSEQ multiplex PCR, yet TCRdb's version contains in-frame clones alone and is incomplete. This sample has about 1 million clones, with around 76% found just once. The gene calls are TRBV6-1 and TRBJ1-2; no reliable D call. The sample consisted of memory CD4+ T cells sorted from blood. Described subset: CD45RA-negative fraction. The sequence derives from a man between 18 and 29 years old in good health. The CDR3 protein is CASSEPENYGYTF. The CDR3 nucleotides read TGTGCCAGCAGTGAACCCGAGAACTATGGCTACACCTTC.